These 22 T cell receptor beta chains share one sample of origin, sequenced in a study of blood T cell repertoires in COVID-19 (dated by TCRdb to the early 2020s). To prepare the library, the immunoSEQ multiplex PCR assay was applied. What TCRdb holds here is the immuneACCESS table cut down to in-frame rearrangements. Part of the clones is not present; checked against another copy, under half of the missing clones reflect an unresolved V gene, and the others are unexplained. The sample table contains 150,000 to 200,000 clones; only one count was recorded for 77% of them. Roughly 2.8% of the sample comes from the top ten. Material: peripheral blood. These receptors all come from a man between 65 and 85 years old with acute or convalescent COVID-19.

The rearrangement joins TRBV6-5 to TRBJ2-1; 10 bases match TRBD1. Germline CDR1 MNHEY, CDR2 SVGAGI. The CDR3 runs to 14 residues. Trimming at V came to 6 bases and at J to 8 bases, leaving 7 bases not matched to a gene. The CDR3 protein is CASRMGQGSYEQFF. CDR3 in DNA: TGTGCCAGCAGAATGGGACAGGGGTCGTATGAGCAGTTCTTC.

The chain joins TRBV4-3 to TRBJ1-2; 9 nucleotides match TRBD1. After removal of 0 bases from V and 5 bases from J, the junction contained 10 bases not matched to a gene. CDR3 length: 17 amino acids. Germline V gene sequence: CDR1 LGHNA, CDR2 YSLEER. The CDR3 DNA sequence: TGCGCCAGCAGCCAAGACATCTCGGACAGGGGTGCATATGGCTACACCTTC. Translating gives CASSQDISDRGAYGYTF.

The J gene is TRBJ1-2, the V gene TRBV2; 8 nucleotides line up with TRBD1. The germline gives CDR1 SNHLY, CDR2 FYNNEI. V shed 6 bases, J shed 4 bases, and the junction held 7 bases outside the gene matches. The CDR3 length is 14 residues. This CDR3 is CASSWDRPIYGYTF. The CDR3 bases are TGTGCCAGCAGCTGGGACAGGCCTATCTATGGCTACACCTTC.

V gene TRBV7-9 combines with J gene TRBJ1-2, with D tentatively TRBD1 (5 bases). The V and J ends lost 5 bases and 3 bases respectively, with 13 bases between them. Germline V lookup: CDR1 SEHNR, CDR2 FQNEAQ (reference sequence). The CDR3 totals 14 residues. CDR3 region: CASSRTGSDYGYTF. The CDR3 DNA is TGTGCCAGCAGCCGAACAGGTTCTGACTATGGCTACACCTTC.

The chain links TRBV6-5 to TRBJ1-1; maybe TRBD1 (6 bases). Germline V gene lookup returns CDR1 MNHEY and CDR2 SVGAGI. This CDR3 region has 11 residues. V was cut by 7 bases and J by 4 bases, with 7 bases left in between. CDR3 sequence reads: CASKGVTEAFF. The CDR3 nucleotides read TGTGCCAGCAAGGGGGTCACTGAAGCTTTCTTT.

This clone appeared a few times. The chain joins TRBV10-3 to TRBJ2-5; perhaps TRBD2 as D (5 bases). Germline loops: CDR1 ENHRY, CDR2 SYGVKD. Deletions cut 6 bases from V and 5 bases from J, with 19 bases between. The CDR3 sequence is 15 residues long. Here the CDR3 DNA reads TGTGCCATCAGCCGTCCTGGAGGTCGTAGCGAGACCCAGTACTTC. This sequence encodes CAISRPGGRSETQYF.

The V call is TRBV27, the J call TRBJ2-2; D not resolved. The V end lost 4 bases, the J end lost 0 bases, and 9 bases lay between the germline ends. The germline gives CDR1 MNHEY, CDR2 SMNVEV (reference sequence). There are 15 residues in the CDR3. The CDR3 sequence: CASSSDMTNTGELFF. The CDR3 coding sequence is TGTGCCAGCAGTTCCGACATGACGAACACCGGGGAGCTGTTTTTT.

This CDR3 reads CASSQGQFNSPLHF. The DNA of the CDR3 is TGTGCCAGCAGCCAAGGCCAGTTCAATTCACCCCTCCACTTT. This chain connects TRBV3-1 (or the pseudogene TRBV3-2) to TRBJ1-6; D gene unclear. The V end was cut by 1 base, the J end by 7 bases, with 8 bases between. This CDR3 is built from 14 residues. Per the germline V gene, CDR1 is LGHDT and CDR2 is YNNKEL (reference sequence).

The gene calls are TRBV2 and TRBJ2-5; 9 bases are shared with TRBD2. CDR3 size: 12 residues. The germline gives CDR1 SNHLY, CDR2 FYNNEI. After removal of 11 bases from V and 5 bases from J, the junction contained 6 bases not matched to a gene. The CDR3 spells CACGRAVETQYF. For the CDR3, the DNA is TGTGCCTGCGGGAGGGCCGTGGAGACCCAGTACTTC.

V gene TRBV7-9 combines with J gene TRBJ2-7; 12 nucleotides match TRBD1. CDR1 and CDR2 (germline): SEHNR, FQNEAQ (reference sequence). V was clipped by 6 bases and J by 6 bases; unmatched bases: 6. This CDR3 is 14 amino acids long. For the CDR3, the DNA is TGTGCCAGCAGTCACCGGGACAGGGGGCGCGAGCAGTACTTC. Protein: CASSHRDRGREQYF.

The CDR3 nucleotides read TGTGCCAGCAGCTTAGATTATGCTAATCCGCAGTATTTT. This translates into CASSLDYANPQYF. The chain links TRBV11-2 to TRBJ2-3; D remains unclear. Germline CDR1 and CDR2: SGHAT and FQNNGV. The V and J ends lost 0 bases and 10 bases respectively, with 11 bases between them. The CDR3 extends over 13 amino acids.

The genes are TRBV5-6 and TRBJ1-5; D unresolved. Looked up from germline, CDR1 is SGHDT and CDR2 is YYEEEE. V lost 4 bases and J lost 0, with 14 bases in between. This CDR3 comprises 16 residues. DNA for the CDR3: TGTGCCAGCAGCCCCGGCGGCGGATCTAGCAATCAGCCCCAGCATTTT. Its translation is CASSPGGGSSNQPQHF.

The CDR3 protein is CASNSGYGEQYF. The CDR3 region has the DNA TGTGCCAGTAACTCGGGGTACGGGGAGCAGTACTTC. The V call is TRBV19, the J call TRBJ2-7; perhaps TRBD2 as D (5 bases). This CDR3 contains 12 residues. Trimming stripped 7 bases from V and 7 bases from J, with 14 bases between. Germline CDR1 LNHDA, CDR2 SQIVND (reference sequence).

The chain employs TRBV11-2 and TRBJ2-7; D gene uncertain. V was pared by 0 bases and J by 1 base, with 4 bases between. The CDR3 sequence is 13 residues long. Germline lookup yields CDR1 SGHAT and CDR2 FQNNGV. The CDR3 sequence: CASSLDQSYEQYF. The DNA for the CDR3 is TGTGCCAGCAGCTTAGATCAATCCTACGAGCAGTACTTC.

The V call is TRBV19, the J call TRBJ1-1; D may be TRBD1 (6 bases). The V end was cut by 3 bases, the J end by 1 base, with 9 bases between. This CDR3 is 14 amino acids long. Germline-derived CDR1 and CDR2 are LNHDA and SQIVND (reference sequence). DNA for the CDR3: TGTGCCAGTAGTATTTGGGGACAGAACACTGAAGCTTTCTTT. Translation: CASSIWGQNTEAFF.

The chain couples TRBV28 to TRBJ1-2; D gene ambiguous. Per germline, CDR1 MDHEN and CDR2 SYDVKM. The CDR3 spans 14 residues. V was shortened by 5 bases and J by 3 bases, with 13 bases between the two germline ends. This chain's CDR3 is CASSGPGSYYGYTF. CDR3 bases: TGTGCCAGCAGTGGGCCGGGATCATACTATGGCTACACCTTC.

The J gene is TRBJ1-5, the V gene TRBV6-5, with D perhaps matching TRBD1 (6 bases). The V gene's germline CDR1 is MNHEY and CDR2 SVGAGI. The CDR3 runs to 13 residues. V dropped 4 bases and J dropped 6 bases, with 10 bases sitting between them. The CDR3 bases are TGTGCCAGCAGTTCACAGGGTGCTCAGCCCCAGCATTTT. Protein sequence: CASSSQGAQPQHF.

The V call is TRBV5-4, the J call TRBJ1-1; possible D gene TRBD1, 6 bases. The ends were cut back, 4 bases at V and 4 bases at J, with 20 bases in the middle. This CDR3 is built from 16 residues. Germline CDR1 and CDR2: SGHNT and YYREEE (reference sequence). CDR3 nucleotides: TGTGCCAGCAGCAGCACAGGGAGGGGAAAGCCCACTGAAGCTTTCTTT. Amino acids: CASSSTGRGKPTEAFF.

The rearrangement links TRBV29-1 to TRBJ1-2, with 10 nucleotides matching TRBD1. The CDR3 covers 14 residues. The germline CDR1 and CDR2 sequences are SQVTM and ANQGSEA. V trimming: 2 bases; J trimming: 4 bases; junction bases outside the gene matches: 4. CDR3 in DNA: TGCAGCGTTGAACGGACAGGGGGTTTCTATGGCTACACCTTC. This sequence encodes CSVERTGGFYGYTF.

The CDR3 bases are TGCGCCAGCAGCTTGGACTTGACTCCCTACAATGAGCAGTTCTTC. Translating it yields CASSLDLTPYNEQFF. The J gene is TRBJ2-1, the V gene TRBV5-1, with unresolved D. CDR1 and CDR2 from the germline V gene are SGHRS and YFSETQ. The V end lost 0 bases, the J end lost 2 bases, and 9 bases lay between the germline ends. CDR3 length: 15 residues.

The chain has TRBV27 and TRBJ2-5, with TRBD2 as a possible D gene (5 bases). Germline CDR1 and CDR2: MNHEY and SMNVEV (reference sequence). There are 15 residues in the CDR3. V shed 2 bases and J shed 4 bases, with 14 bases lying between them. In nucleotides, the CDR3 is TGTGCCAGCAGTTTAAGCGGTCCCATGGGAGAGACCCAGTACTTC. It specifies CASSLSGPMGETQYF.

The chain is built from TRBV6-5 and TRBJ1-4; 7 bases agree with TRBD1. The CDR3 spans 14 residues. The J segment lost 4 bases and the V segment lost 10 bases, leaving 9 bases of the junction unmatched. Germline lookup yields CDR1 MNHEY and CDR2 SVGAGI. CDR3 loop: CATKFGTVNEKLFF. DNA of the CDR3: TGTGCCACAAAGTTCGGGACAGTTAATGAAAAACTGTTTTTT.